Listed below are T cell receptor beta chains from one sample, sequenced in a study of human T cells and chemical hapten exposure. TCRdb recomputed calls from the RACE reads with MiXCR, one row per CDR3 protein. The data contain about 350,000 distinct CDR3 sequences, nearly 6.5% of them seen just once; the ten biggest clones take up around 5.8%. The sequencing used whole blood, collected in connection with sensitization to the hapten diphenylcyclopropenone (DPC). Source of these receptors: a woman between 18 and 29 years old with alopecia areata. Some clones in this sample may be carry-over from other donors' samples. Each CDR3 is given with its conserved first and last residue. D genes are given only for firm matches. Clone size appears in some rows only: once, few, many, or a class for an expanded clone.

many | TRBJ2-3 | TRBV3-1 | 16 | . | TGTGCCAGCAGCGGGAGAGGGGGGGCTGGCACAGATACGCAGTATTTT | CASSGRGGAGTDTQYF
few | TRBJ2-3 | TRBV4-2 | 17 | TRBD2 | TGTGCCAGCAGCCAAGTCGGGACTAGCGGGGGGGCAGATACGCAGTATTTT | CASSQVGTSGGADTQYF
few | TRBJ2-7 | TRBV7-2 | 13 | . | TGTGCCAGCAGCCAGGCCCGCTCCTACGAGCAGTACTTC | CASSQARSYEQYF
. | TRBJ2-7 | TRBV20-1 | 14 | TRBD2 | TGCAGTGCTACAGTACCGGGACTAGCGTACGAGCAGTACTTC | CSATVPGLAYEQYF
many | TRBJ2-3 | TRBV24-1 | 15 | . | TGTGCCACCAGTGATTTGCGGACAGGCACAGATACGCAGTATTTT | CATSDLRTGTDTQYF
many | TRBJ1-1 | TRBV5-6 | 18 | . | TGTGCCAGCAGCTTGATGGACTACAGTGATTACATGAACACTGAAGCTTTCTTT | CASSLMDYSDYMNTEAFF
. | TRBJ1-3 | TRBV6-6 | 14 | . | TGTGCCAGCAGTTCACCAGCCTCTGGAAACACCATATATTTT | CASSSPASGNTIYF
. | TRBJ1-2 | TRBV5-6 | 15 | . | TGTGCCAGCAGCTTGCTGGACAGCCACAACTATGGCTACACCTTC | CASSLLDSHNYGYTF
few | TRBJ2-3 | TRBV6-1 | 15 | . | TGTGCCAGCAGTGAAAGGGGCAGATTCACAGATACGCAGTATTTT | CASSERGRFTDTQYF
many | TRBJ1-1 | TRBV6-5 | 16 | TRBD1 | TGTGCCAGCAGCTTTGACAGGGGTAACCAGAACACTGAAGCTTTCTTT | CASSFDRGNQNTEAFF
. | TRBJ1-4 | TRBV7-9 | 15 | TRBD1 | TGTGCCAGCAGCTTGCAGGGGGCGCTAGGTGAAAAACTGTTTTTT | CASSLQGALGEKLFF
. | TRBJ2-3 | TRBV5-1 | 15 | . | TGCGCCAGCAGCGCTGTGGGGGGGCGCACAGATACGCAGTATTTT | CASSAVGGRTDTQYF
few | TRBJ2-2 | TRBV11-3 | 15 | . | TGTGCCAGCAGCCGCGCGGCAGGGAGCACCGGGGAGCTGTTTTTT | CASSRAAGSTGELFF
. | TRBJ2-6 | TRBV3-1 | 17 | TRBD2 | TGTGCCAGCAGCCCAGGAGCCGGGAGGGCTGGGGCCAACGTCCTGACTTTC | CASSPGAGRAGANVLTF
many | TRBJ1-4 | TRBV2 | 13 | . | TGTGCCAGCACCGGACAGTCTCGTGAAAAACTGTTTTTT | CASTGQSREKLFF
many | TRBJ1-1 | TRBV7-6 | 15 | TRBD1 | TGTGCCAGCCAGGCAGGGGGGCTAGGGAACACTGAAGCTTTCTTT | CASQAGGLGNTEAFF
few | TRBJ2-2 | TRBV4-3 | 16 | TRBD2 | TGCGCCAGCAGCCAAGTGGCGGGAGATTTAGCCGGGGAGCTGTTTTTT | CASSQVAGDLAGELFF
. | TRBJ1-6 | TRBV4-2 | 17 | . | TGTGCCAGCAGCCAAACAATTTCTCGGAACCGCAATTCACCCCTCCACTTT | CASSQTISRNRNSPLHF
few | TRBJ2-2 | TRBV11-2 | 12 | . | TGTGCCAGCAGCCCGACGGTCGGGGAGCTGTTTTTT | CASSPTVGELFF
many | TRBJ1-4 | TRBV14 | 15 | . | TGTGCCAGCAGCCAAGTGATAGGGGCTGGTGAAAAACTGTTTTTT | CASSQVIGAGEKLFF
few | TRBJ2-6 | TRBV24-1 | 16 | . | TGTGCCCCCCTCAAGGGGGGGGAGGCTGGGGCCAACGTCCTGACTTTC | CAPLKGGEAGANVLTF
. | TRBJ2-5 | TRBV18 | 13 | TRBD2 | TGTGCCAGCTCAACTAGCGCAGGAGAGACCCAGTACTTC | CASSTSAGETQYF
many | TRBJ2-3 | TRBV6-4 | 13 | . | TGTGCCAGCAGTCCAGGCCAGCAGTCTACGCAGTATTTT | CASSPGQQSTQYF
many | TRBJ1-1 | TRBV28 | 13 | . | TGTGCCAGCAGCGGGACAACGAACACTGAAGCTTTCTTT | CASSGTTNTEAFF
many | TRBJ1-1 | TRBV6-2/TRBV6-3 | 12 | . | TGTGCCAGCAGTAGAGGGGTAACTGAAGCTTTCTTT | CASSRGVTEAFF
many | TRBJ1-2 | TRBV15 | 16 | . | TGTGCCACCAGCACCCAGACAGGCTCCCCTAACTATGGCTACACCTTC | CATSTQTGSPNYGYTF